The source of this TCR beta chain is a study of human T cells and chemical hapten exposure (dated by TCRdb to the early 2020s). For the study in its entirety: For sensitization, 2% DPC in acetone was applied to a roughly 2 cm by roughly 2 cm area of upper inner arm skin. Throughout the roughly 24-week study period, patients were also given weekly therapeutic DPC doses on the scalp. Most of the patients in the cohort were female, and the cohort covered alopecia areata with under or over 50% scalp involvement, alopecia totalis and alopecia universalis. Peripheral blood TCR repertoire changes were tracked in vivo in alopecia patients during primary and secondary sensitization to the hapten diphenylcyclopropenone (DPC). Patch tests used Finn chambers with 0.01% DPC on the upper back, scored after 6 days by International Contact Dermatitis Research Group standards. For TCR sequencing, blood came from 25 to 30 alopecia patients at anywhere from one to four time points (pre-sensitization, 2, 6 and 24 weeks). Blood was sampled from patients pre-sensitization (week 0) and at 2, 6 and about 24 weeks after DPC sensitization. Libraries were pooled for sequencing, and per-sample TCR yields varied mainly because of small differences in library volumes within the pool. Overall study results and their limits: A positive correlation was found between the number of PT1 expanded TCRs and patch test score, with significance reached at thresholds 8, 16 and 32 but not 4. All patients had alopecia, a presumed autoimmune disease, so their immune response might differ from that of healthy individuals. After repeated subsampling, the strength of the expansion versus patch-test correlation and the threshold at which it became significant changed. No change with DPC sensitization was found in the number of TCRs above 1 in 1000 frequency, and no evidence of global repertoire structure alterations was found. Significantly more large CDR3 similarity clusters were formed by expanded TCRs than by pre-sensitization or healthy control sets, consistent with antigen-driven responses.

This clonotype was seen a handful of times. It lacks a known antigen. An end of the junction does not agree with germline; a read error may underlie this. Library prep was done by RACE. Reads for this sample came from a NextSeq 500. During library preparation, unique molecular identifiers were attached to individual cDNA molecules so that TCRs could be counted quantitatively and reproducibly. Both TCR alpha and TCR beta chains were sequenced from each blood RNA sample. In the paper's pipeline: Samples had a median of around 92,000 TCRs, with a range from about 23,224 to 750,000. The Decombinator software suite was used to annotate the V, J and CDR3 of the TCR reads. Every sample was subsampled to the same number of TCRs (28,000) for the PS versus PT1 abundance plots. Expanded TCRs were defined as absent before sensitization and observed at least eight times at the 2-week time point. Clones were called with MiXCR by TCRdb after fastp trimmed the public reads at Q25, and only in-frame beta chains were retained. Every entry covers one CDR3 protein and lists the most common genes and DNA from its rows. TCRdb, rather than the study authors, made the V and J calls. The sample contains about 160,000 distinct CDR3 sequences, roughly a quarter of them found a single time. Approximately 2.3% of the sample is held by the ten biggest clonotypes.

Sample time point, as interpreted from the label and publication: patch test 3, about 24 weeks after DPC sensitization. The treatment or condition label, read with the paper, signifies: therapeutic diphenylcyclopropenone sensitization with weekly scalp DPC. At each patch-test visit, blood was drawn before the patch test was applied. Patients were considered eligible if aged 18 to 70, diagnosed with alopecia and deemed suitable for DPC therapy, and patients were excluded if pregnant. Total RNA was isolated from unfractionated whole blood collected in Tempus Blood RNA tubes. The germline V gene yields SNHLY for CDR1 and FYNNEI for CDR2. Including the terminal cysteine and phenylalanine, the CDR3 comprises 15 residues. CDR3 DNA is the only sequence kept; it has 45 bases, read in frame from the first base.

Recombination connected TRBV2 to TRBJ2-1, with TRBD2 matching 7 junction bases. The input for sequencing was whole blood, taken in connection with sensitization to the hapten diphenylcyclopropenone (DPC). This clonotype was obtained from a woman aged 18-35 years with alopecia areata. Some clones in this sample may be carry-over from other donors' samples. The nucleotides read TGTGCCAGCATCTCCCCAACGGGAGGCTACACTGAGCAGTTCTTC. Its protein product is CASISPTGGYTEQFF.